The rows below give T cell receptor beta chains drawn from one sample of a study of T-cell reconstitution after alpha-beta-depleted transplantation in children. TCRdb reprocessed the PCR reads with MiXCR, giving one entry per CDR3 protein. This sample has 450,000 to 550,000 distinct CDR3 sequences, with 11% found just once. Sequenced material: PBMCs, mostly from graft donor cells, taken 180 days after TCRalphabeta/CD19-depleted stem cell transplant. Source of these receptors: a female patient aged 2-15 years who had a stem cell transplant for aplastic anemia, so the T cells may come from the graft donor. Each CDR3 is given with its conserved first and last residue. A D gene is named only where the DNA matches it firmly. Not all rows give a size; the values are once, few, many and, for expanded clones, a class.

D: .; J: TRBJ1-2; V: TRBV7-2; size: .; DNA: TGTGCCAGCAGCCGGATGGGGTCTAACTATGGCTACACCTTC; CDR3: CASSRMGSNYGYTF
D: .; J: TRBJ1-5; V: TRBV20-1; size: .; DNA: TGCAGTGCTAGAGATCGGACACCTAATCAGCCCCAGCATTTT; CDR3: CSARDRTPNQPQHF
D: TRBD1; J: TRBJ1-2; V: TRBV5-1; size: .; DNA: TGCGCCAGCAGCTTGGCCCAGGGGGTCGGCTATGGCTACACCTTC; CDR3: CASSLAQGVGYGYTF
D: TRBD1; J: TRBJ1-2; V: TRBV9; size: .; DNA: TGTGCCAGCAGCCCATGGGACAGGGGAAACTATGGCTACACCTTC; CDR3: CASSPWDRGNYGYTF
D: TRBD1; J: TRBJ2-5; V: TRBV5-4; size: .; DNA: TGTGCCAGCAGCTTTACCCGGGACAGGACCTACTTC; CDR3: CASSFTRDRTYF
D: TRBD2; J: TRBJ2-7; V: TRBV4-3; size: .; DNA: TGCGCCAGCAGCCAAGATACGCGGGAGACCCACGAGCAGTACTTC; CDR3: CASSQDTRETHEQYF
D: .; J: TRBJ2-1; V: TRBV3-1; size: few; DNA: TGTGCCAGCATCGCGGACAGCGACAATGAGCAGTTCTTC; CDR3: CASIADSDNEQFF
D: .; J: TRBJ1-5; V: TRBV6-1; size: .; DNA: TGTGCCAGCAGGGGAACAGGGATCCATCAGCCCCAGCATTTT; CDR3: CASRGTGIHQPQHF
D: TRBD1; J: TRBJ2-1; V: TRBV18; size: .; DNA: TGTGCCAGCTCCCCTAGGACAGGGTTCAATGAGCAGTTCTTC; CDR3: CASSPRTGFNEQFF
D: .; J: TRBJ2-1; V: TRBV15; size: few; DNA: TGTGCCACCAGCAGAGATAGCCGGGAAGAGCAGTTCTTC; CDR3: CATSRDSREEQFF
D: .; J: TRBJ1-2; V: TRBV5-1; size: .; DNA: TGCGCCAGCAGCTTGGCCGAGGGGAGGAGATCTAACTATGGCTCCACCTTC; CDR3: CASSLAEGRRSNYGSTF
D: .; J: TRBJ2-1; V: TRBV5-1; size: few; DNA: TGCGCCAGCGGCTCGGACAGCAGGAATACCCATGAGCAGTTCTTC; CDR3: CASGSDSRNTHEQFF
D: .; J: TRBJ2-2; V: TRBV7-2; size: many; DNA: TGTGCCAGCAGCGTCACTAGGGGAACCGGGGAGCTGTTTTTT; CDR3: CASSVTRGTGELFF
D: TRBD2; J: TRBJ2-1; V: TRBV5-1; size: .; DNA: TGCGCCAGCAGCGAGGGACTAGCGCGGTGGAATGAGCAGTTCTTC; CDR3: CASSEGLARWNEQFF
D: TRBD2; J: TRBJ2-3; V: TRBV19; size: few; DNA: TGTGCCAGTAGTATTGAAGCGCGACTAGCGGGGAATACGCAGTATTTT; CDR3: CASSIEARLAGNTQYF
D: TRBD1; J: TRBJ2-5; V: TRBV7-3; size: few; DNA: TGTGCCAGCAGCTTAAAGCCACAGGGGCAAGAGACCCAGTACTTC; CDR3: CASSLKPQGQETQYF
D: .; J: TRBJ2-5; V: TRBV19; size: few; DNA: TGTGCCAGTAGTATGGGGAGTGTAGAGACCCAGTACTTC; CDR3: CASSMGSVETQYF
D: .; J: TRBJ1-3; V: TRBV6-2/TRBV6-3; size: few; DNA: TGTGCCAGCAGTTACTCCGGGTTGAGGACGGGGGGTAACTCTGGAAACACCATATATTTT; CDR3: CASSYSGLRTGGNSGNTIYF
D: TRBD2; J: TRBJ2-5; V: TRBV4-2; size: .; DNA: TGTGCCAGCAGCCAAGAGCTAGCGGGAGGGGAGACCCAGTACTTC; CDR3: CASSQELAGGETQYF
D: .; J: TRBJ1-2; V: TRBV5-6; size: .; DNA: TGTGCCAGCAGCGACTATAGGGGTGGCTACACCTTC; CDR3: CASSDYRGGYTF
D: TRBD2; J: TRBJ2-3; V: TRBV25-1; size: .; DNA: TGTGCCAGCAGTGAATTTCGAGCGGGAGGTATAGATACGCAGTATTTT; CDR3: CASSEFRAGGIDTQYF
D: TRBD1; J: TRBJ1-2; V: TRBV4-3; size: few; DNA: TGCGCCAGCAGCCACTGGACAGGGGCGCAGGATGGCTACACCTTC; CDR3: CASSHWTGAQDGYTF
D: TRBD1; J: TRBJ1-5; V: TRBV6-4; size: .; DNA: TGTGCCAGCAGTCCGACAGGGGGAGGGAAGCAGCCCCAGCATTTT; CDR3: CASSPTGGGKQPQHF
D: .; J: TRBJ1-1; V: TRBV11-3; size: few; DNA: TGTGCCAGCAGTCACCAGGGCCCGGGCACTGAAGCTTTCTTT; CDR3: CASSHQGPGTEAFF
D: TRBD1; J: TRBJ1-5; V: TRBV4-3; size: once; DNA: TGCGCCAGCAGCCAAGAGAGGGACAGGGTCGATCAGCCCCAGCATTTT; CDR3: CASSQERDRVDQPQHF
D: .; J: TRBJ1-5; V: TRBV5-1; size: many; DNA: TGCGCCAGCAGCTTGACCGGGGAACTGAGCAATCAGCCCCAGCATTTT; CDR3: CASSLTGELSNQPQHF
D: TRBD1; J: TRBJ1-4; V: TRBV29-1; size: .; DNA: TGCAGCGTTGATGGGATAGGGACAGGGGATGAAAAACTGTTTTTT; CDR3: CSVDGIGTGDEKLFF
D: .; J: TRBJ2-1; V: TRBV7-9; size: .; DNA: TGTGCCAGCAGCTTAGGCCCGGGAGAATCGGATGAGCAGTTCTTC; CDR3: CASSLGPGESDEQFF
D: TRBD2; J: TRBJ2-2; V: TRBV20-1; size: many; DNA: TGCAGTGCGTCGACTAGCGGGGGCCACTCGAACACCGGGGAGCTGTTTTTT; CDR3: CSASTSGGHSNTGELFF
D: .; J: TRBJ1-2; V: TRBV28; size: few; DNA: TGTGCCAGCAGTTTGGCACAGTCTGCGCGTGGCTACACCTTC; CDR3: CASSLAQSARGYTF
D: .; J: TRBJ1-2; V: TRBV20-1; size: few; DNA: TGCAGTGCTAGCGGTAGGGGCTACACCTTC; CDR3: CSASGRGYTF
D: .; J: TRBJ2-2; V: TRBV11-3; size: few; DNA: TGTGCCAGCAGCTTAGATTCCGGTGGATGGGCCGGGGAGCTGTTTTTT; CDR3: CASSLDSGGWAGELFF
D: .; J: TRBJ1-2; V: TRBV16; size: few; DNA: TGTGCCAGCAGCCAATCGTCGACAGCGGGCTACACCTTC; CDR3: CASSQSSTAGYTF
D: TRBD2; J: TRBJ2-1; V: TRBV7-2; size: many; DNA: TGTGCCAGCAGCTTAGCAGGACTAGCGGGAGTCAACTACAATGAGCAGTTCTTC; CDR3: CASSLAGLAGVNYNEQFF
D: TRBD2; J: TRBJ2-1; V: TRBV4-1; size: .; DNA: TGCGCCAGCAGCCGCGAGACTAGCCGAAGCAATGAGCAGTTCTTC; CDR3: CASSRETSRSNEQFF
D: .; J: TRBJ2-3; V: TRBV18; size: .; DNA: TGTGCCAGCTCACCGACGCTGAGCACAGATACGCAGTATTTT; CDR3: CASSPTLSTDTQYF
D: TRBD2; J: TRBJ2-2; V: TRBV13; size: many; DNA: TGTGCCAGCAGCTTAGGTCTAGCGGGAGCCGGGGAGCTGTTTTTT; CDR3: CASSLGLAGAGELFF
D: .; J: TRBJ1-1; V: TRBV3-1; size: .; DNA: TGTGCCAGCAGCCGCTTATCGGGGAACACTGAAGCTTTCTTT; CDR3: CASSRLSGNTEAFF
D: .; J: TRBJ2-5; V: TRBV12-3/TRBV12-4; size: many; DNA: TGTGCCAGCAGCCAGATAGTGCGGGAGACCCAGTACTTC; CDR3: CASSQIVRETQYF
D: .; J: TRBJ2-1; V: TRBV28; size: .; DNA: TGTGCCAGCAGCCTGGGGGCCCGCAATGAGCAGTTCTTC; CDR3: CASSLGARNEQFF
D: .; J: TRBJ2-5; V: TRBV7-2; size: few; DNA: TGTGCCAGCAGCTTAATGAAGCGGACGTACCAAGAGACCCAGTACTTC; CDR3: CASSLMKRTYQETQYF
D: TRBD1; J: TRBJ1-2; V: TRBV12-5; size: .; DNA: TGTGCTAGTGGCTTGGGACAGACCTATGGCTACACCTTC; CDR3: CASGLGQTYGYTF
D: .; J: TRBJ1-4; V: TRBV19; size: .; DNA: TGTGCCAGTAGTTTCCGCCGACCGGGACTGATTAATGAAAAACTGTTTTTT; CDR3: CASSFRRPGLINEKLFF
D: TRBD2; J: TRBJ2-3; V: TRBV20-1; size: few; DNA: TGCAGTGCTAGAGGCGGGGAAGCGGGACTCACAGATACGCAGTATTTT; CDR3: CSARGGEAGLTDTQYF
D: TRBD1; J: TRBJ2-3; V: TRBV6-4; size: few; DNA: TGTGCCAGCAGCGAGGACAGGGGGACAGATACGCAGTATTTT; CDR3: CASSEDRGTDTQYF
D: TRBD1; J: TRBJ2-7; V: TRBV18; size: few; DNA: TGTGCCAGCTCGCAGGGGGCTATCGAGCAGTACTTC; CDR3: CASSQGAIEQYF
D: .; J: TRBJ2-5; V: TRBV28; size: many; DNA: TGTGCCAGCATGATCCGGGACAAAGAGACCCAGTACTTC; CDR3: CASMIRDKETQYF
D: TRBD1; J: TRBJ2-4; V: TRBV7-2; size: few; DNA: TGTGCCAGCAGCACACAGGGGGTTGGGGCCAAAAACATTCAGTACTTC; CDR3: CASSTQGVGAKNIQYF
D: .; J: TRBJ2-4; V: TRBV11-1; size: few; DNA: TGTGCCAGCAGCCCAATTATGAAGGACGGATTTTCCAAAAACAGTCAGTACTTC; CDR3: CASSPIMKDGFSKNSQYF
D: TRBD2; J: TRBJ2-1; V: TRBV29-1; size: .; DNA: TGCAGCGTTGAAGGTCTTGTGACTAGCGGGAGAAGCGCCTACAATGAGCAGTTCTTC; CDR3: CSVEGLVTSGRSAYNEQFF
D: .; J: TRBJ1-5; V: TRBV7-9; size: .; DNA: TGTGCCAGCAGCGCTGAATACAGTCAGCCCCAGCATTTT; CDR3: CASSAEYSQPQHF
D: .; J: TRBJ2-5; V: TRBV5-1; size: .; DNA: TGCGCCAGCAGCTTGAGCCAGCGCGACCAAGAGACCCAGTACTTC; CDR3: CASSLSQRDQETQYF
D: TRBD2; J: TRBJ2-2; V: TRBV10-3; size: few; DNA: TGTGCCATCAGTCCCTCGGGACTAGCGGGAGCGGGCACCGGGGAGCTGTTTTTT; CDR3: CAISPSGLAGAGTGELFF
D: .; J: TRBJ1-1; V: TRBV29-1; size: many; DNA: TGCAGCGTTGAACTTTGGGCTGAGAACACTGAAGCTTTCTTT; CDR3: CSVELWAENTEAFF